These 25 T cell receptor beta chains were all obtained from the same sample, sequenced in a study of response to subunit inactivated influenza vaccine. TCRdb called the RT-PCR reads again in MiXCR, with one record for every CDR3 protein. The sample contains some 600,000 distinct CDR3 sequences, around 15% of which appear only once. The sequencing here drew on PBMCs from blood, taken 14 days before vaccination. The receptors were gathered from a man over 45 who received an inactivated influenza vaccine.

This clonotype was observed a handful of times. The chain joins TRBV11-2 to TRBJ1-6, with D possibly being TRBD1 (5 bases). This CDR3 spans 13 amino acids. Trimming removed 3 bases from V and 10 bases from J, with 10 bases in between. Germline V gives CDR1 SGHAT, CDR2 FQNNGV. CDR3 sequence: CASSLGGKSPLHF. CDR3 nucleotides: TGTGCCAGCAGCTTGGGGGGGAAATCACCCCTCCACTTT.

About this clonotype itself: One base away lies a much larger clone, so this may be a sequencing read error. The genes are TRBV20-1 and TRBJ2-1; D ambiguous. Trimming took off 1 base at V and 7 bases at J, with 14 bases between the two ends. This CDR3 comprises 14 residues. The V gene's germline CDR1 is DFQATT and CDR2 SNEGSKA (reference sequence). The CDR3 nucleotides read TGCAGTGCTAGAGGTAGTAGCCAACAAAATGAGCAGTTCTTC. Its protein product is CSARGSSQQNEQFF.

This rearrangement joins TRBV7-9 to TRBJ2-1; 7 bases align to TRBD2. V lost 1 base, J lost 2 bases, and 2 bases stayed unmatched. This CDR3 region has 15 residues. Germline-derived CDR1 and CDR2 are SEHNR and FQNEAQ (reference sequence). The CDR3 loop is CASSLGDYPYNEQFF. The CDR3 region has the DNA TGTGCCAGCAGCTTAGGGGACTACCCCTACAATGAGCAGTTCTTC.

This clonotype was picked up a small number of times. The J gene is TRBJ2-2, the V gene TRBV30; D may be TRBD1 (6 bases). V lost 3 bases, J lost 5 bases, and 13 bases lay in between. The CDR3 runs to 14 residues. CDR1 is GTSNPN and CDR2 is SVGIG in the germline V gene (reference sequence). CDR3 loop: CAWRGWQGTGELFF. CDR3 sequence (DNA): TGTGCCTGGAGAGGGTGGCAGGGGACCGGGGAGCTGTTTTTT.

This clonotype was counted a few times. The chain links TRBV12-3 or TRBV12-4 to TRBJ1-2; 7 bases are a match to TRBD1. J was trimmed by 4 bases and V by 6 bases; bases with no gene match: 5. This CDR3 contains 13 residues. CDR3 amino acids: CASRSGTAYGYTF. CDR3 nucleotide sequence: TGTGCCAGCAGATCCGGGACAGCCTATGGCTACACCTTC.

This clonotype was seen repeatedly, ten times or more. CDR3 loop: CASSLGTSGGRTDTQYF. In DNA form, the CDR3 reads TGTGCCAGCAGTTTAGGGACTAGCGGGGGGCGCACAGATACGCAGTATTTT. The chain uses TRBV6-5 and TRBJ2-3; 15 nucleotides match TRBD2. This CDR3 has 17 residues. The germline V gene has CDR1 MNHEY and CDR2 SVGAGI. Trimming removed 4 bases from V and 1 base from J; junction bases left unmatched: 3.

This clonotype turned up a few times. The chain uses TRBV10-3 and TRBJ1-5, with a tentative D call TRBD1 (6 bases). This CDR3 comprises 13 residues. In germline, CDR1 is ENHRY, CDR2 SYGVKD. Trimming shortened V by 8 bases and J by 2 bases, and 10 bases separated the two germline ends. For the CDR3, the DNA is TGTGCCATCGGGAGACAGGGCAATCAGCCCCAGCATTTT. It codes for CAIGRQGNQPQHF.

The chain joins TRBV9 to TRBJ1-2; TRBD1 is a possible D gene (6 bases). The CDR3 is 15 amino acids. Between the trimmed V and J ends, which lost 3 bases and 5 bases, there was a span of 17 bases. The germline V gene encodes CDR1 SGDLS and CDR2 YYNGEE. The CDR3 nucleotides read TGTGCCAGCAGCGCAGGGGCAGGGAGAGGGTATGGCTACACCTTC. Encoded protein: CASSAGAGRGYGYTF.

The table lists this clonotype with a few counts. V gene TRBV5-1 combines with J gene TRBJ2-5; perhaps TRBD2 as D (6 bases). There are 14 residues in the CDR3. The germline gives CDR1 SGHRS, CDR2 YFSETQ. Trimming took off 1 base at V and 1 base at J, with 8 bases between the two ends. CDR3 DNA: TGCGCCAGCAGCTTGTCTAGCGTCCAAGAGACCCAGTACTTC. This codes for CASSLSSVQETQYF.

The CDR3 sequence: CASSWTSGGLSSYNEQFF. The CDR3 nucleotides are TGCGCCAGCAGCTGGACTAGCGGGGGGCTTAGCTCCTACAATGAGCAGTTCTTC. V gene TRBV5-1 combines with J gene TRBJ2-1, with TRBD2 matching over 14 bases. CDR1 and CDR2 (germline): SGHRS, YFSETQ. The junction had 5 bases not matched to a gene; V was cut back by 3 bases and J by 0 bases. The CDR3 is 18 amino acids.

This clonotype appeared a few times. V is TRBV7-9 and J is TRBJ2-1; the match to TRBD2 covers 9 bases. V dropped 7 bases and J dropped 7; count of bases not matched to a gene: 11. Per germline, CDR1 SEHNR and CDR2 FQNEAQ (reference sequence). The CDR3 extends over 15 amino acids. CDR3: CASNVLLAGRNEQFF. CDR3 DNA sequence: TGTGCCAGCAACGTCCTCCTAGCGGGACGGAATGAGCAGTTCTTC.

The chain links TRBV5-1 to TRBJ1-1; D is undetermined. Germline V lookup: CDR1 SGHRS, CDR2 YFSETQ. Trimming stripped 1 base from V and 4 bases from J, with 8 bases between. The CDR3 spans 13 residues. In DNA, the CDR3 is TGCGCCAGCAGCTTGAAGGGAGTCACTGAAGCTTTCTTT. Translated, it gives CASSLKGVTEAFF.

This clonotype showed up just a few times. The chain carries TRBV6-1 and TRBJ1-2, with D hard to call. This CDR3 region has 13 residues. V was pared by 5 bases and J by 3 bases, with 10 bases between. The germline V gene encodes CDR1 MNHNS and CDR2 SASEGT. CDR3 amino acids: CASSRGFDYGYTF. CDR3 coding DNA: TGTGCCAGCAGTCGAGGGTTTGACTATGGCTACACCTTC.

This clonotype came up a few times. The CDR3 sequence: CASSMIPGNTEAFF. DNA of the CDR3: TGTGCCAGTAGTATGATTCCGGGGAACACTGAAGCTTTCTTT. The J gene is TRBJ1-1, the V gene TRBV19; D ambiguous. Germline CDR1 and CDR2: LNHDA and SQIVND (reference sequence). Trimming stripped 3 bases from V and 1 base from J, with 9 bases between. CDR3 length: 14 residues.

The CDR3 protein is CAWSVSRGPRTDTQYF. The CDR3 coding sequence is TGTGCCTGGAGTGTATCGCGCGGGCCACGCACAGATACGCAGTATTTT. V and J are TRBV30 and TRBJ2-3, with a weak D call TRBD2 (5 bases). Germline CDR1 GTSNPN, CDR2 SVGIG (reference sequence). The CDR3 totals 16 residues. V lost 0 bases, J lost 1 base, and 14 bases lay in between.

This clonotype came up a few times. The V call is TRBV7-3, the J call TRBJ2-3, with D maybe TRBD1 (6 bases). Trimming cost V 3 bases and J 6 bases, with 13 bases left between them. Germline-derived CDR1 and CDR2 are SGHTA and FQGTGA. The length of the CDR3 is 14 residues. The CDR3 reads CASSFGGEGDTQYF. Written as DNA, the CDR3 is TGTGCCAGCAGCTTTGGGGGCGAGGGGGATACGCAGTATTTT.

The chain couples TRBV7-2 to TRBJ2-3, with TRBD2 matching 10 bases. CDR3 size: 15 residues. V was clipped by 5 bases and J by 7 bases; unmatched bases: 9. Germline assignment: CDR1 SGHTA and CDR2 FQGNSA. CDR3 coding DNA: TGTGCCAGCAGCCCCGGGGCACTAGCGGGGAATACGCAGTATTTT. This sequence encodes CASSPGALAGNTQYF.

This clonotype was counted only a few times. The rearrangement links TRBV6-1 to TRBJ2-3; D perhaps matches TRBD2 (5 bases). The CDR3 contains 14 residues. The germline V gene encodes CDR1 MNHNS and CDR2 SASEGT. V was cut by 5 bases and J by 1 base, with 10 bases left in between. The chain's CDR3 is CASSRMGGTDTQYF. Here the CDR3 DNA reads TGTGCCAGCAGTCGAATGGGAGGCACAGATACGCAGTATTTT.

As regards this clonotype: This clone may be a read error of a much larger clone one base away. V and J are TRBV29-1 and TRBJ2-7, with TRBD1 matching 9 bases. Germline-derived CDR1 and CDR2 are SQVTM and ANQGSEA. V was pared by 8 bases and J by 5 bases, with 10 bases of the junction left unmatched. This CDR3 comprises 13 residues. The CDR3 loop reads CSSSGQGLDEQYF. The CDR3 DNA sequence: TGCAGCAGCTCGGGACAGGGTCTCGACGAGCAGTACTTC.

This clonotype was detected many times. This chain connects TRBV5-1 to TRBJ2-1; 7 bases are a match to TRBD1. CDR1 SGHRS and CDR2 YFSETQ come from the germline V gene. The CDR3 contains 16 residues. The trim removed 0 bases at V and 5 bases at J, leaving 8 bases unmatched. The CDR3 is CASSLDPGTANNEQFF. CDR3 nucleotides: TGCGCCAGCAGCTTGGACCCCGGGACAGCTAACAATGAGCAGTTCTTC.

In its sample, this clonotype was seen a few times. This chain joins TRBV20-1 and TRBJ2-7, with D unclear. Per germline, CDR1 DFQATT and CDR2 SNEGSKA (reference sequence). CDR3 length: 12 residues. Trimming cost V 3 bases and J 7 bases, with 13 bases left between them. Here the CDR3 reads CSARLPPLEQYF. CDR3 sequence (DNA): TGCAGTGCTAGGTTACCCCCTTTAGAGCAGTACTTC.

Only a few counts were recorded for this clonotype. The rearrangement links TRBV20-1 to TRBJ2-5; 10 positions match TRBD1. This CDR3 is 15 amino acids long. V dropped 0 bases and J dropped 5; count of bases not matched to a gene: 6. Germline assignment: CDR1 DFQATT and CDR2 SNEGSKA (reference sequence). The CDR3 is CSARETTGGEETQYF. In DNA form, the CDR3 reads TGCAGTGCTAGAGAAACGACAGGGGGCGAGGAGACCCAGTACTTC.

This clonotype was detected a few times. The V and J genes are TRBV20-1 and TRBJ2-1, with 12 bases lining up with TRBD2. This CDR3 is 16 amino acids long. Trimming removed 1 base from V and 2 bases from J; junction bases left unmatched: 3. Germline V CDR1 and CDR2: DFQATT, SNEGSKA (reference sequence). The CDR3 sequence is CSARGLAGATYNEQFF. The DNA for the CDR3 is TGCAGTGCTAGAGGACTAGCGGGAGCAACCTACAATGAGCAGTTCTTC.

There are a few counts of this clonotype. The chain carries TRBV6-2 or TRBV6-3 and TRBJ2-1, with 8 bases lining up with TRBD1. J gave up 8 bases and V 4 bases, and 10 bases lay outside the gene matches. Germline CDR1 is MNHEY and CDR2 is SVGEGT. The CDR3 extends over 15 amino acids. As DNA, the CDR3 is TGTGCCAGCAGTTCGGGACAGGTTCCTCGCGATGAGCAGTTCTTC. Protein product: CASSSGQVPRDEQFF.

In its sample, this clonotype was seen many times. This chain uses TRBV6-6 with TRBJ2-5; D call uncertain. This CDR3 is 13 amino acids long. In germline, CDR1 is MNHNY, CDR2 SVGAGI (reference sequence). Trimming removed 0 bases at V and 5 bases at J, with 7 bases between. CDR3 sequence reads: CASSYSELETQYF. For the CDR3, the DNA is TGTGCCAGCAGTTACTCCGAGTTGGAGACCCAGTACTTC.